This T cell receptor beta chain was sequenced for a study of blood T cells in healthy people across ages. Findings and limits, study-wide: Estimated diversity that came from one million T cells was considered an underestimate.

Combining a sample-barcoded 5' primer with a J-beta primer mix, a second PCR ran for about 7 to 11 cycles. TCRdb passed the 5' RACE reads through MiXCR, listing each CDR3 protein once. The data contain about a million distinct CDR3 sequences, 51% of them singletons. All donors came from Russia, were Caucasian and healthy, and spanned ages about 6 to 100. RNA extraction gave at least 5 micrograms of total RNA per sample. For this clonotype: Antigen unknown.

V shed 5 bases and J shed 4 bases, with 12 bases lying between them. There are 13 residues in the CDR3. Germline values: CDR1 LGHDT, CDR2 YNNKEL (reference sequence). The specimen was blood. The chain has TRBV3-1 and TRBJ2-7; perhaps D is TRBD1 or TRBD2 (5 bases each). This TCR was sampled from a woman aged 55-70 years in good health. The CDR3 nucleotides are TGTGCCAGCAGCGCCGGGGACCAATACGAGCAGTACTTC. Translating gives CASSAGDQYEQYF.